One sample yielded the 3 T cell receptor beta chains listed below, sequenced in a study of OX40 agonist ivuxolimab in advanced cancers. Sequencing was performed with immunoSEQ multiplex PCR; in TCRdb, only in-frame clones are kept and a portion is missing. The data show around 74,000 clones, with 80% to 90% seen just once and 5% to 6.5% held by the top ten. The sample in question was CD4+ or CD8+ T cells sorted from blood, obtained in a trial of the OX40 agonist ivuxolimab. The source is an adult with an advanced solid tumor such as melanoma, head and neck, liver or kidney cancer.

V and J are TRBV2 and TRBJ2-6, with a possible D match to TRBD1 (6 bases). CDR1 is SNHLY and CDR2 is FYNNEI in the germline V gene. Trimming left V 6 bases short and J 0 bases short, with 9 bases between. This CDR3 is 15 amino acids long. The CDR3 here is CASRRQVSGANVLTF. As DNA, the CDR3 is TGTGCCAGCAGGCGACAGGTCTCTGGGGCCAACGTCCTGACTTTC.

This clone was picked up one time. The chain joins TRBV9 to TRBJ2-1, with 14 bases lining up with TRBD2. V gave up 4 bases and J gave up 7 bases; unmatched junction bases: 4. Germline V gene lookup returns CDR1 SGDLS and CDR2 YYNGEE. The CDR3 consists of 15 residues. CDR3 in amino acids: CASSTTSGRVNEQFF. The CDR3 DNA reads as TGTGCCAGCAGCACGACTAGCGGGAGGGTTAATGAGCAGTTCTTC.

J is TRBJ2-7 and V is TRBV4-1, with 9 positions matching TRBD2. The V segment lost 0 bases and the J segment 4 bases; nucleotides outside the gene matches: 7. The germline V gene has CDR1 MGHRA and CDR2 YSYEKL. The CDR3 totals 16 residues. The CDR3 loop is CASSQELAGLVYEQYF. The CDR3 bases are TGCGCCAGCAGCCAAGAACTAGCGGGTCTCGTTTACGAGCAGTACTTC.